This T cell receptor (beta chain) appears in the sequencing data of a study of T cells after yellow fever vaccination. Looking at the study overall: In the case of low-cell-number fractions, SMART-Seq v4 Ultra Low Input was used for preparation.

A process of 5'RACE template switching, which added a universal primer site and UMIs, was used to make TCR cDNA. Each CDR3 protein is one row after TCRdb ran MiXCR on the 5' RACE reads. The sample gives approximately 110,000 distinct CDR3 sequences, 8.4% of which show up once; 25% is in the top ten. This clonotype was recorded many times. What it recognizes is unknown. Study-wide findings and caveats: Reappearance after the booster was seen for most primary-vaccination clones, at 95% to 98% CD4 and roughly 90% CD8.

Germline CDR1 reads DFQATT; CDR2 reads SNEGSKA (reference sequence). The V and J ends lost 3 bases and 5 bases, in that order; junction bases with no gene match: 13. CDR3 length: 17 amino acids. This TCR came from a young man who received the YFV17D yellow fever vaccine. The chain employs TRBV20-1 and TRBJ2-5; 12 nucleotides agree with TRBD1. The sequences come from CD8+ T cells sorted from PBMCs, collected 45 days after the yellow fever booster vaccination. CDR3 bases: TGCAGTGCTAGCGGTGGGACAGGGGGCATCTCCGTTGAGACCCAGTACTTC. Its translation: CSASGGTGGISVETQYF.